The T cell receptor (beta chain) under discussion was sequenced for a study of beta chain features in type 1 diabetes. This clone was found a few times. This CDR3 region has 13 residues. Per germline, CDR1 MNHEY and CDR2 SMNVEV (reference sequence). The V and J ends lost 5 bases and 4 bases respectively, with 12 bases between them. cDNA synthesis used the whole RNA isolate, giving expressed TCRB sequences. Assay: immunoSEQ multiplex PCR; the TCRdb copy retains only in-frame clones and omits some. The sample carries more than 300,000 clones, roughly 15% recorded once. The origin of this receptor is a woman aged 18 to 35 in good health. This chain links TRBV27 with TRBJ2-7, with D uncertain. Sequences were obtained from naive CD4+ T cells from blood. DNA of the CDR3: TGTGCCAGCAGTCAACCCCCCGGTTACGAGCAGTACTTC. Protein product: CASSQPPGYEQYF.